The clone carrying this T cell receptor (beta chain) has just one count. Its antigen is unknown. The record originates from a study of neoadjuvant anti-PD-1 for oral cavity cancer. Looking at the study overall: Patients mostly received three to four biweekly nivolumab doses at 3 mg/kg before surgery.

Regarding time point: after neoadjuvant nivolumab, at surgical resection. Stage II-IVA oral cavity squamous cell carcinoma was new and untreated by systemic or radiation therapy. There are 16 residues in the CDR3. The germline CDR1 and CDR2 sequences are LNHDA and SQIVND (reference sequence). V was pared by 7 bases and J by 3 bases, with 5 bases of the junction left unmatched. Sequencing was performed with immunoSEQ multiplex PCR; in TCRdb, only in-frame clones are kept and a portion is missing. There are around 13,000 clones in the sample; roughly 69% occur only once, and 2% to 2.5% lies in the top ten. Study-level results: Non-responders to neoadjuvant nivolumab had significantly more clonal PBMC T cells than responders. With three patients per group, TCR findings need larger cohorts.

The chain joins TRBV19 to TRBJ2-1; TRBD2 matches 14 bases. Sequencing used PBMCs, obtained after nivolumab (anti-PD-1) treatment. This clonotype was obtained from a person aged 35-79 years with oral cavity squamous cell carcinoma. This CDR3 is CASTSGLAGDYNEQFF. CDR3 coding DNA: TGTGCCAGTACCTCGGGACTAGCGGGAGACTACAATGAGCAGTTCTTC.